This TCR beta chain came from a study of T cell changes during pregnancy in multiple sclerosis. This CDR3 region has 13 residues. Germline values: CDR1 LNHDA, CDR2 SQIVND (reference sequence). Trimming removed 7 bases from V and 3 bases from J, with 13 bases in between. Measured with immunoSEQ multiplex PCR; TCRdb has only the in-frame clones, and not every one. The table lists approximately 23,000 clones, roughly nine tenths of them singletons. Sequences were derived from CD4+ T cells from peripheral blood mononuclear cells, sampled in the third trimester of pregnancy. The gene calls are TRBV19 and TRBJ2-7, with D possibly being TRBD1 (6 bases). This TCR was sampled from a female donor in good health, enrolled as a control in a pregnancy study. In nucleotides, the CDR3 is TGTGCCAGTACCTCGGGCAGGGGCTACGAGCAGTACTTC. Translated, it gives CASTSGRGYEQYF.